The present TCR beta chain was sequenced within a study of blood T cell repertoires in COVID-19. Study background: Samples representing acute and convalescent COVID-19 were sourced from the United States, Italy and Spain.

V lost 6 bases and J lost 7; bases outside the gene matches: 10. The CDR3 consists of 15 residues. Germline loops: CDR1 MNHEY, CDR2 SVGAGI. Using immunoSEQ multiplex PCR, the repertoire was profiled, and TCRdb retains in-frame clones only, with some absent. The sample carries some 220,000 clones, about 88% recorded once. V and J are TRBV6-5 and TRBJ2-1, with 9 bases identical to TRBD2. This TCR derives from a woman in her twenties or thirties who had recovered from COVID-19. Source material: PBMCs or T cells enriched from blood (not recorded which). The CDR3 region is CASSPGGGGRNEQFF. CDR3 DNA sequence: TGTGCCAGCAGCCCCGGCGGGGGGGGAAGAAATGAGCAGTTCTTC.